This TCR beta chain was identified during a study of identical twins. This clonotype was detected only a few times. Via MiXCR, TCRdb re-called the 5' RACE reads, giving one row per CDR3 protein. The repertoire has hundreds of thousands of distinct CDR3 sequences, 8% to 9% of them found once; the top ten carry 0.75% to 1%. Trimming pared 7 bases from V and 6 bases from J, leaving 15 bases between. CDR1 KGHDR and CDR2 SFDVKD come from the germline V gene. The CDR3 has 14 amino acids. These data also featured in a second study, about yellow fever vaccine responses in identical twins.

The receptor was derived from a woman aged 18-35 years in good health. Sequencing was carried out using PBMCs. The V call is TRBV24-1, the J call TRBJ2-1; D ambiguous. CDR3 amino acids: CATRPSLRSNEQFF. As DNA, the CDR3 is TGTGCCACCAGGCCCTCCCTTAGGAGCAATGAGCAGTTCTTC.